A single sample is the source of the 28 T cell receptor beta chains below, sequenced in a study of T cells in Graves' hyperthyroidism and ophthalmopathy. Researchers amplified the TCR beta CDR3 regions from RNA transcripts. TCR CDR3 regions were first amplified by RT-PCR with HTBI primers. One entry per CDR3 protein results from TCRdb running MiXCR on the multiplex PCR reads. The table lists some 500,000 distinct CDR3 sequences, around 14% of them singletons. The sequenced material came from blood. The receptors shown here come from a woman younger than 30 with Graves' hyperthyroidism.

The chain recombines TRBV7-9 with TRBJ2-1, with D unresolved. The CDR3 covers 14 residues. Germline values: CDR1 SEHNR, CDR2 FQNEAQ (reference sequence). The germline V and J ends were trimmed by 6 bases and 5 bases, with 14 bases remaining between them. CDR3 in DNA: TGTGCCAGCAGACCTGTAGACTGGAACAATGAGCAGTTCTTC. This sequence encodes CASRPVDWNNEQFF.

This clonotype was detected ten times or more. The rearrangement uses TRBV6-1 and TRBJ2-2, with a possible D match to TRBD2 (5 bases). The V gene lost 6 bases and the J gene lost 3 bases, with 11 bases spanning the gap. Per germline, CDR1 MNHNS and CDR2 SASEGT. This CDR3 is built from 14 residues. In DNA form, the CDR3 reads TGTGCCAGCAGACGAGCGGAGCACACCGGGGAGCTGTTTTTT. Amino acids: CASRRAEHTGELFF.

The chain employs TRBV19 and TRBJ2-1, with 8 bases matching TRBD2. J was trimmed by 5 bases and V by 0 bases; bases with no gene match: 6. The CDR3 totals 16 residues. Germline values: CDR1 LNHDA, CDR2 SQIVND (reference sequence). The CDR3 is CASSIDPGGPNNEQFF. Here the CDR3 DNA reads TGTGCCAGTAGTATAGACCCGGGAGGGCCGAACAATGAGCAGTTCTTC.

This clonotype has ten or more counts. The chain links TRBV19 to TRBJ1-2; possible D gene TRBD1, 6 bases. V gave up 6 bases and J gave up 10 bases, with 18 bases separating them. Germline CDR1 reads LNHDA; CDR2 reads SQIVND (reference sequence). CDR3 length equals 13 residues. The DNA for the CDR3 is TGTGCCAGTAGGCTAACAGGGATTAGTGACTACACCTTC. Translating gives CASRLTGISDYTF.

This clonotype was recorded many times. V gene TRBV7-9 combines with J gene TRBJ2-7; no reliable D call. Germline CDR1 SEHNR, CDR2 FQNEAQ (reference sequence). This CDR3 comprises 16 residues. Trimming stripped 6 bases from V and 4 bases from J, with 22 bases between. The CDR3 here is CASSHTPSYSIYEQYF. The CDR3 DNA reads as TGTGCCAGCAGTCACACGCCAAGTTATAGTATTTACGAGCAGTACTTC.

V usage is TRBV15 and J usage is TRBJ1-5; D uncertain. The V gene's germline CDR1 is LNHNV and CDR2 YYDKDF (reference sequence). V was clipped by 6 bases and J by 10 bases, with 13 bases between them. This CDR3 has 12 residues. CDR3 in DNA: TGTGCCACCAGAGGCGATTGGGAACCCCAGCATTTT. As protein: CATRGDWEPQHF.

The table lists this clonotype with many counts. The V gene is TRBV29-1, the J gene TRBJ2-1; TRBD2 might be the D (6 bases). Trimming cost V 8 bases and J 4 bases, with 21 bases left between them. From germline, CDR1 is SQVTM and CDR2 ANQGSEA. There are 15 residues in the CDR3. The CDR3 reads CSLAQGSGVYNEQFF. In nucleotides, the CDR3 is TGCAGCCTAGCGCAGGGTAGCGGTGTATACAATGAGCAGTTCTTC.

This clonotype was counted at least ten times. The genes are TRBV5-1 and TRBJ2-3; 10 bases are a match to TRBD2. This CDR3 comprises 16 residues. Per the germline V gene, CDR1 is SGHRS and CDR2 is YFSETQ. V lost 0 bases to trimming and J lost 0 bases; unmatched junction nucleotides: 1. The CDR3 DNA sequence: TGCGCCAGCAGCTTGGCGACTAGCGGGAGCACAGATACGCAGTATTTT. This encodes CASSLATSGSTDTQYF.

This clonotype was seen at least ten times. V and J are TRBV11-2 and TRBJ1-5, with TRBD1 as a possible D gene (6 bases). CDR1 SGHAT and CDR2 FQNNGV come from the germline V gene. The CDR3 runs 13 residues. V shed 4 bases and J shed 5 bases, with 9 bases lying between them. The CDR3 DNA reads TGTGCCAGCAGCTCATACAGGGATCAGCCCCAGCATTTT. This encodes CASSSYRDQPQHF.

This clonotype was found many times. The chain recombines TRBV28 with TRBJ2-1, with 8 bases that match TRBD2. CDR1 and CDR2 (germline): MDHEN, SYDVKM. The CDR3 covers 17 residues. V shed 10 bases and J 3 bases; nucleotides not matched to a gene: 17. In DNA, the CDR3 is TGTGCCATAACAGAGCGGGAGTCGTCGGTGGACTACAATGAGCAGTTCTTC. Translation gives CAITERESSVDYNEQFF.

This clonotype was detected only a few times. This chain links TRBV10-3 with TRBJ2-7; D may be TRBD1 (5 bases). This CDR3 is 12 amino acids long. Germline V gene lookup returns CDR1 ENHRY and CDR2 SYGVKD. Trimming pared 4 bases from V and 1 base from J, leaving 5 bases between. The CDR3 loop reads CAISGQSYEQYF. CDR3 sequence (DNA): TGTGCCATCAGTGGACAGTCCTACGAGCAGTACTTC.

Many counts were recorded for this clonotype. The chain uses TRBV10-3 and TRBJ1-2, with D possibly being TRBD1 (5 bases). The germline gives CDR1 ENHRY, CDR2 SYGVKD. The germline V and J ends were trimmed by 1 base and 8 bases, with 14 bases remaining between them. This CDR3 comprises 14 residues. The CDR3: CAISEYGRELGYTF. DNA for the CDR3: TGTGCCATCAGTGAGTACGGCAGGGAGCTGGGCTACACCTTC.

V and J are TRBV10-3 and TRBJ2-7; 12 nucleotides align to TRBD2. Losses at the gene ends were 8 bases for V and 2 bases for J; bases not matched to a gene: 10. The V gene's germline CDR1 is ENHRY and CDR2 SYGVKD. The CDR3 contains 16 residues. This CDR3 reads CAIGGLAGTPTYEQYV. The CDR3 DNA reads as TGTGCCATCGGGGGACTAGCGGGCACACCAACCTACGAGCAGTACGTC.

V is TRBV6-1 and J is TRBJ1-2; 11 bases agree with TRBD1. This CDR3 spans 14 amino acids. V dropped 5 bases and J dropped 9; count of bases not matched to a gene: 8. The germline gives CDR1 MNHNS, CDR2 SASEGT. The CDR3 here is CASSIPGTGGRYTF. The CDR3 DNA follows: TGTGCCAGCAGTATCCCCGGGACAGGGGGTCGCTACACCTTC.

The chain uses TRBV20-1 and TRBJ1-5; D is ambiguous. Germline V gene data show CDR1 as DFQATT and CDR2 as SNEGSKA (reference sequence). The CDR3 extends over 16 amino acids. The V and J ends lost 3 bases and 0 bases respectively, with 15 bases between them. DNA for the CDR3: TGCAGTGCTAGTAAGGTTAGGGCAAATAGCAATCAGCCCCAGCATTTT. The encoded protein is CSASKVRANSNQPQHF.

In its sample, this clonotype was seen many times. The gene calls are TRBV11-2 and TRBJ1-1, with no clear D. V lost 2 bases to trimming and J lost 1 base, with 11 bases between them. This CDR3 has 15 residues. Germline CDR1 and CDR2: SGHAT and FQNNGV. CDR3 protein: CASSLSWASNTEAFF. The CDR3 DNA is TGTGCCAGCAGCTTAAGTTGGGCGTCGAACACTGAAGCTTTCTTT.

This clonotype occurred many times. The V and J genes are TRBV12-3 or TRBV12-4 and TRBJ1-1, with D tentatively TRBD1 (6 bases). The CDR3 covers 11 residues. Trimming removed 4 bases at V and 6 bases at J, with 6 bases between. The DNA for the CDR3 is TGTGCCAGCAGTTGGACAGCTGAAGCTTTCTTT. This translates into CASSWTAEAFF.

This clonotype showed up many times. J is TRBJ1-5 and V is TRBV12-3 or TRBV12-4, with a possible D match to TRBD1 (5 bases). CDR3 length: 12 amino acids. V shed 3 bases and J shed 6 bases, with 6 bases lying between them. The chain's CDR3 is CASSFGGQPQHF. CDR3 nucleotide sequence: TGTGCCAGCAGTTTTGGGGGTCAGCCCCAGCATTTT.

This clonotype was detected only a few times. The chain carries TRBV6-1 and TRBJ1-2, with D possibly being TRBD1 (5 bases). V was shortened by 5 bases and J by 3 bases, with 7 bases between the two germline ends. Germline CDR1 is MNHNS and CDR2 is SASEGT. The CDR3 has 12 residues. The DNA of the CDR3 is TGTGCCAGCAGTCCCAGGGACTATGGCTACACCTTC. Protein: CASSPRDYGYTF.

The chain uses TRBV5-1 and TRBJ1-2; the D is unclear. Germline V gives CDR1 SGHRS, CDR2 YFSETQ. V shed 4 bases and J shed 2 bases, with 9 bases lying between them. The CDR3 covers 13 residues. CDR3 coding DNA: TGCGCCAGCAGCGAGAGACAAAACTATGGCTACACCTTC. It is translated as CASSERQNYGYTF.

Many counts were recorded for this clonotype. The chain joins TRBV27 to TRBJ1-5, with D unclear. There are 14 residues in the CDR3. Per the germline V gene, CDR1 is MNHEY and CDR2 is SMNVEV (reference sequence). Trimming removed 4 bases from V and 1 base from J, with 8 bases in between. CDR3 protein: CASSSGWSNQPQHF. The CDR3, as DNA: TGTGCCAGCAGTTCGGGTTGGAGCAATCAGCCCCAGCATTTT.

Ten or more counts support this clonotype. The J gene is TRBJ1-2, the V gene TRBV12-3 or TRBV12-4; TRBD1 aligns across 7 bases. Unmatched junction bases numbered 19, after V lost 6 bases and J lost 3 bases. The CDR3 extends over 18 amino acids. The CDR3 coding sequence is TGTGCCAGCAGCCTACCACACCTAACTCAGACAGGGTACTATGGCTACACCTTC. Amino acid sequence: CASSLPHLTQTGYYGYTF.

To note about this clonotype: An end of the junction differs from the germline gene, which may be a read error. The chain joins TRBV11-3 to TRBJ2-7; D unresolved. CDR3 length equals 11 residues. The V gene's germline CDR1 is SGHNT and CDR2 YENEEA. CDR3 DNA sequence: TGTGCCAGCAGCCTAGACACGGGGCAGTACTTC. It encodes CASSLDTGQYF.

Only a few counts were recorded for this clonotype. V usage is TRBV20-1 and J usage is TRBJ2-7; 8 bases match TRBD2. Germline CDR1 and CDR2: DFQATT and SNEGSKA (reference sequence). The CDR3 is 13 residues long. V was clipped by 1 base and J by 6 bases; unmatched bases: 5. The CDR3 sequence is CSARGSLAVEQYV. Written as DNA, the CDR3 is TGCAGTGCTAGAGGTTCACTAGCGGTCGAGCAGTACGTC.

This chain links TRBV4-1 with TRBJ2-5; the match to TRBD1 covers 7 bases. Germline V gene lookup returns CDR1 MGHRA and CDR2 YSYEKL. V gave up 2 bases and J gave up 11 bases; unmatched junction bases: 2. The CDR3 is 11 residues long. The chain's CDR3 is CASSQRGLQYF. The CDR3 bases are TGCGCCAGCAGCCAAAGGGGGCTTCAGTACTTC.

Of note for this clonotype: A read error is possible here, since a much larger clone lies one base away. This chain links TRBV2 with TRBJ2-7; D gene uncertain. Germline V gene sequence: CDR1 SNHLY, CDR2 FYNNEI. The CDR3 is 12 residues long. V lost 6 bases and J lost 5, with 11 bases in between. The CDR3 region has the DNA TGTGCCAGCAGCTCTGGACGGGACGAGCAGTACTTC. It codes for CASSSGRDEQYF.

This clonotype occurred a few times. The CDR3 loop is CSGNEFSEQYF. The DNA of the CDR3 is TGCAGCGGGAATGAGTTTAGTGAGCAGTATTTT. This chain joins TRBV29-1 and TRBJ2-3, with D uncertain. The germline CDR1 and CDR2 sequences are SQVTM and ANQGSEA. V gave up 7 bases and J gave up 11 bases, with 16 bases separating them. The CDR3 totals 11 residues.

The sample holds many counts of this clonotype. DNA of the CDR3: TGTGCCAGCTCTCGGGACGTCCAAGACACTGAAGCTTTCTTT. Translated: CASSRDVQDTEAFF. The genes are TRBV18 and TRBJ1-1; weak D call: TRBD1 (5 bases). Germline CDR1 and CDR2: KGHSH and LQKENI. The CDR3 is 14 amino acids. The germline V and J ends were trimmed by 6 bases and 3 bases, with 14 bases remaining between them.